The clone carrying this T cell receptor (beta chain) came up many times. The data were obtained in a study of T cells in Graves' hyperthyroidism and ophthalmopathy. Study-wide context: Peripheral blood samples were taken at initial diagnosis, prior to any treatment.

Unmatched junction bases numbered 10, after V lost 7 bases and J lost 5 bases. Germline V gene sequence: CDR1 SGHTA, CDR2 FQGNSA. The CDR3 spans 14 residues. The patients, who ranged from 18 to 65 in age, presented with newly diagnosed hyperthyroidism lasting under 2 months. Investigators excluded patients with uncontrolled infection, other autoimmune disease, pregnancy or lactation. RNA transcripts gave rise to amplified TCR beta CDR3 regions. The study used the HTBI primer set for a first-round RT-PCR of the TCR CDR3. TCRdb passed the multiplex PCR reads through MiXCR, listing each CDR3 protein once. The sample lists 150,000 to 200,000 distinct CDR3 sequences, about a sixth occurring once.

Sequencing was performed on blood. The chain employs TRBV7-2 and TRBJ2-5; 7 bases match TRBD1. This sequence originates from a woman in her forties or fifties with Graves' hyperthyroidism. The CDR3 DNA follows: TGTGCCAGCACCCCGACAGGGATGGAGGAGACCCAGTACTTC. Protein: CASTPTGMEETQYF.